The 17 T cell receptor beta chains below were found in one sample sequenced in a study of CD8 T cells in ankylosing spondylitis. Study-level points and caveats: Ankylosing spondylitis blood seemed to carry a telltale TCR beta motif made of under ten highly homologous variants.

TCRdb analysed the 5' RACE reads with MiXCR anew, one entry per CDR3 protein. The sample has about 340,000 distinct CDR3 sequences, roughly 8% seen once. For these TCRs, the target antigens are not known. The sample taken for sequencing was blood, either unsorted or a sorted T cell fraction (not recorded which). Every receptor here comes from a male donor with ankylosing spondylitis.

This clonotype was observed once. V gene TRBV19 combines with J gene TRBJ2-6, with D unresolved. Trimming cost V 10 bases and J 4 bases, with 17 bases left between them. Germline V gene data show CDR1 as LNHDA and CDR2 as SQIVND (reference sequence). The CDR3 has 15 residues. This chain's CDR3 is CATSQFAAGANVLTF. CDR3 DNA: TGTGCCACTTCCCAATTCGCGGCCGGGGCCAACGTCCTGACTTTC. The full variable domain, its missing parts supplied by reference TRBV19 and TRBJ2-6, is DGGITQSPKYLFRKEGQNVTLSCEQNLNHDAMYWYRQDPGQGLRLIYYSQIVNDFQKGDIAEGYSVSREKKESFPLTVTSAQKNPTAFYLCATSQFAAGANVLTFGAGSRLTVL.

There are many counts of this clonotype. The V call is TRBV28, the J call TRBJ1-5; 7 bases agree with TRBD1. Germline V gene data show CDR1 as MDHEN and CDR2 as SYDVKM. Trimming at V came to 3 bases and at J to 3 bases, leaving 8 bases not matched to a gene. There are 16 residues in the CDR3. In DNA form, the CDR3 reads TGTGCCAGCAGTTTGCCGCAGGGGGTGTCCAATCAGCCCCAGCATTTT. This encodes CASSLPQGVSNQPQHF. Based on the CDR3 plus reference TRBV28 and TRBJ1-5, the full variable domain is DVKVTQSSRYLVKRTGEKVFLECVQDMDHENMFWYRQDPGLGLRLIYFSYDVKMKEKGDIPEGYSVSREKKERFSLILESASTNQTSMYLCASSLPQGVSNQPQHFGDGTRLSIL.

This clonotype was seen at least ten times. The chain recombines TRBV10-3 with TRBJ1-1, with D unresolved. Germline values: CDR1 ENHRY, CDR2 SYGVKD. There are 14 residues in the CDR3. The V end was cut by 0 bases, the J end by 1 base, with 6 bases between. The DNA for the CDR3 is TGTGCCATCAGTGAGTCCCCGCCGAACACTGAAGCTTTCTTT. As protein: CAISESPPNTEAFF.

This clonotype was seen repeatedly, ten times or more. The rearrangement uses TRBV5-1 and TRBJ2-3; 7 bases are shared with TRBD2. J gave up 2 bases and V 6 bases, and 6 bases lay outside the gene matches. CDR3 length equals 14 residues. In germline, CDR1 is SGHRS, CDR2 YFSETQ. CDR3: CASMGWDYTDTQYF. CDR3 in DNA: TGCGCCAGCATGGGCTGGGACTACACAGATACGCAGTATTTT. The variable domain in full, with the rest retrieved from reference TRBV5-1 and TRBJ2-3, is KAGVTQTPRYLIKTRGQQVTLSCSPISGHRSVSWYQQTPGQGLQFLFEYFSETQRNKGNFPGRFSGRQFSNSRSEMNVSTLELGDSALYLCASMGWDYTDTQYFGPGTRLTVL.

This clonotype has at least ten counts. The V call is TRBV20-1, the J call TRBJ2-1, with 7 bases identical to TRBD2. The V segment lost 7 bases and the J segment 1 base; nucleotides outside the gene matches: 16. This CDR3 contains 17 residues. Per germline, CDR1 DFQATT and CDR2 SNEGSKA (reference sequence). DNA of the CDR3: TGCAGTGGGACGGGAGGAAAGTTTGTGAAGTCCTACAATGAGCAGTTCTTC. Protein sequence: CSGTGGKFVKSYNEQFF.

This clonotype was found once. The CDR3 does not end in the conserved phenylalanine or tryptophan, so this is likely a read error. V and J are TRBV12-3 or TRBV12-4 and TRBJ1-6; no reliable D call. The CDR3 is 11 amino acids. V was cut by 7 bases and J by 7 bases, with 5 bases left in between. CDR3 sequence (DNA): TGTGCCAGCAAAGGAAATTCACCCCTCCACCTT. Translated: CASKGNSPLHL.

The chain carries TRBV28 and TRBJ1-2; D unresolved. V was cut by 3 bases and J by 4 bases, with 12 bases left in between. CDR1 is MDHEN, CDR2 SYDVKM, per germline. The CDR3 spans 14 residues. In nucleotides, the CDR3 is TGTGCCAGCAGTTTTTTGCTGCCGCCCTATGGCTACACCTTC. Protein product: CASSFLLPPYGYTF.

Here the CDR3 DNA reads TGCAGTGTTACGAAACTATCAGGGGGCCGGGATGAGCAGTTCTTC. Translated, it gives CSVTKLSGGRDEQFF. This chain uses TRBV20-1 with TRBJ2-1; 8 bases fit TRBD1. CDR3 length: 15 amino acids. Looked up from germline, CDR1 is DFQATT and CDR2 is SNEGSKA (reference sequence). Losses at the gene ends were 7 bases for V and 8 bases for J; bases not matched to a gene: 16.

This clonotype has ten or more counts. CDR3 coding DNA: TGTGCCAGCAGCTTATCTAGCGGCCAAGAGACCCAGTACTTC. Its translation: CASSLSSGQETQYF. The genes are TRBV7-9 and TRBJ2-5; 7 nucleotides align to TRBD2. J lost 1 base, V lost 2 bases, and 1 base had no gene match. The germline V gene has CDR1 SEHNR and CDR2 FQNEAQ (reference sequence). The CDR3 is 14 amino acids.

V gene TRBV5-6 combines with J gene TRBJ2-1; possibly TRBD1 for D (6 bases). Trimming left V 0 bases short and J 2 bases short, with 12 bases between. The CDR3 spans 16 residues. Per the germline V gene, CDR1 is SGHDT and CDR2 is YYEEEE. In DNA, the CDR3 is TGTGCCAGCAGCTTGGGGGGGCTAGTTACCTACAATGAGCAGTTCTTC. Protein: CASSLGGLVTYNEQFF.

This rearrangement joins TRBV7-3 to TRBJ2-1; a weak D match, TRBD2 (6 bases). The length of the CDR3 is 17 residues. The germline V gene has CDR1 SGHTA and CDR2 FQGTGA. The V end lost 5 bases, the J end lost 7 bases, and 24 bases lay between the germline ends. The CDR3 sequence is CASSTSRPSRDRNEQFF. The CDR3, as DNA: TGTGCCAGCAGCACCTCAAGGCCGTCGCGGGATAGGAATGAGCAGTTCTTC.

In DNA, the CDR3 is TGTGCCAGCAGCTTAATGGGACGGGATAATTCACCCCTCCACTTT. Its translation is CASSLMGRDNSPLHF. J is TRBJ1-6 and V is TRBV7-2; TRBD1 is a possible D gene (5 bases). CDR3 length: 15 amino acids. Germline V gene lookup returns CDR1 SGHTA and CDR2 FQGNSA. V dropped 2 bases and J dropped 5 bases, with 10 bases sitting between them.

This clonotype came up a few times. The chain is built from TRBV6-5 and TRBJ1-5; 10 bases agree with TRBD1. Germline assignment: CDR1 MNHEY and CDR2 SVGAGI. The ends lost 4 bases at V and 6 bases at J; junction bases unmatched: 9. The CDR3 is 16 amino acids. This chain's CDR3 is CASSWNRDRGTQPQHF. The CDR3 nucleotides read TGTGCCAGCAGTTGGAACCGGGACAGGGGAACTCAGCCCCAGCATTTT.

In this sample, this clonotype turned up a few times. The J gene is TRBJ1-4, the V gene TRBV12-3 or TRBV12-4, with D perhaps TRBD1 (5 bases). CDR3 length: 15 amino acids. The V and J ends lost 8 bases and 9 bases respectively, with 22 bases between them. The CDR3 DNA reads as TGTGCCAGCTCCCCGGGGGGGGTACGTGGGAAAAAACTGTTTTTT. Its translation: CASSPGGVRGKKLFF.

This clonotype showed up many times. This chain uses TRBV4-1 with TRBJ2-3, with 13 bases identical to TRBD2. CDR3 length: 16 amino acids. V lost 4 bases to trimming and J lost 3 bases; unmatched junction nucleotides: 4. Germline CDR1 reads MGHRA; CDR2 reads YSYEKL. The CDR3 DNA is TGCGCCAGCAGCCGCGGACTAGCGGGAGCAACAGATACGCAGTATTTT. Amino acids: CASSRGLAGATDTQYF.

The genes are TRBV9 and TRBJ2-2; 7 bases match TRBD1. After removal of 2 bases from V and 0 bases from J, the junction contained 7 bases not matched to a gene. This CDR3 spans 17 amino acids. Per germline, CDR1 SGDLS and CDR2 YYNGEE. The CDR3 loop reads CASSVGWDRPNTGELFF. The CDR3 DNA reads as TGTGCCAGCAGCGTTGGGTGGGACAGACCGAACACCGGGGAGCTGTTTTTT.

The rearrangement links TRBV12-3 or TRBV12-4 to TRBJ1-2, with D unclear. The CDR3 is 15 residues long. V lost 3 bases, J lost 2 bases, and 13 bases lay in between. The CDR3 region is CASSLAGLTNYGYTF. The CDR3 DNA follows: TGTGCCAGCAGTTTGGCCGGGCTCACAAACTATGGCTACACCTTC.